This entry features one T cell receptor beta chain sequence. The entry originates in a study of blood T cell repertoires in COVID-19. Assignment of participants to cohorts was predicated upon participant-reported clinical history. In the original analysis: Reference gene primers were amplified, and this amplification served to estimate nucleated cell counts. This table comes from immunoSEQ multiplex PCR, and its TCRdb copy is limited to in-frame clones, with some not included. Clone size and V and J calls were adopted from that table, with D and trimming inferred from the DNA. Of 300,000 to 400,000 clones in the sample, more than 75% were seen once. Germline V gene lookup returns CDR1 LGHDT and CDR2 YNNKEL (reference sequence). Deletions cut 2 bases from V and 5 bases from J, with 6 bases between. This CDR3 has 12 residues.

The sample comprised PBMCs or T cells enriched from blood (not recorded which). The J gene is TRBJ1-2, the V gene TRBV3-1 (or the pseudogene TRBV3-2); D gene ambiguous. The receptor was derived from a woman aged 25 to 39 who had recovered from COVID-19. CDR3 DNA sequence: TGTGCCAGCAGCCAATCGGGTTATGGCTACACCTTC. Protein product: CASSQSGYGYTF.